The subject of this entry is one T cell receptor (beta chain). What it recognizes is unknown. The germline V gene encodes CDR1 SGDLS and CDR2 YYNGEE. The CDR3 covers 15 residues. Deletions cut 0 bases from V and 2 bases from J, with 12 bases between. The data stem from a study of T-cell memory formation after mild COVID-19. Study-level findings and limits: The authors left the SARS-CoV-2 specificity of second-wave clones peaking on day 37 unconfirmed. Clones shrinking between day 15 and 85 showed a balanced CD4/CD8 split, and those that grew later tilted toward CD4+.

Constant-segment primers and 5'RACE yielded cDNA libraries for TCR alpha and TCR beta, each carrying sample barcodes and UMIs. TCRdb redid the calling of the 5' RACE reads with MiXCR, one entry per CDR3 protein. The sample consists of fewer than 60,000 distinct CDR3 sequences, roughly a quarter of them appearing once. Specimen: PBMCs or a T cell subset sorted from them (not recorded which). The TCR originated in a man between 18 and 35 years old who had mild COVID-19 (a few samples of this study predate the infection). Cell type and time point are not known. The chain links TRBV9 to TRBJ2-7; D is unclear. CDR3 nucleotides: TGTGCCAGCAGCGTAGGCTGGTCGGGCGCCTACGAGCAGTACTTC. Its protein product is CASSVGWSGAYEQYF. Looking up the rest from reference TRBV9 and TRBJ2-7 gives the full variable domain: DSGVTQTPKHLITATGQRVTLRCSPRSGDLSVYWYQQSLDQGLQFLIQYYNGEERAKGNILERFSAQQFPDLHSELNLSSLELGDSALYFCASSVGWSGAYEQYFGPGTRLTVT.